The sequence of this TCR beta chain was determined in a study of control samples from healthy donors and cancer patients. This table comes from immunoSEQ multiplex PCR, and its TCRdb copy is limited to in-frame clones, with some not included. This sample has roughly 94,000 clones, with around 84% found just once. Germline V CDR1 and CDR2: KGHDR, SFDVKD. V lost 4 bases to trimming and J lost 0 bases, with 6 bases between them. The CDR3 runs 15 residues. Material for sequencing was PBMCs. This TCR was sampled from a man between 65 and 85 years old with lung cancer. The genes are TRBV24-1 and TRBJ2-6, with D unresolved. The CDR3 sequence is CATSDHSSGANVLTF. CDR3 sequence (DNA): TGTGCCACCAGTGACCACAGCTCTGGGGCCAACGTCCTGACTTTC.